The clone carrying this T cell receptor (beta chain) was detected many times. The sample carries other DNA sequences with the same CDR3. The data were taken from a study of shared clonotypes between healthy human individuals. Study-level information: The donor group consisted of a couple of women and three men, aged 18 to 49.

V shed 3 bases and J shed 3 bases, with 5 bases lying between them. This CDR3 spans 12 amino acids. Germline-derived CDR1 and CDR2 are SEHNR and FQNEAQ (reference sequence). TCRdb's table, derived via immunoSEQ multiplex PCR, lists solely in-frame clones and lacks some. The sample comprises about 2.1 million clones, around 93% of which are singletons, and more than 1.5% rests with the top ten. The naive CD8 population came from CD45RO-negative cells selected for CCR7, without terminally differentiated effector memory CD45RA+ cells. Source material: naive CD8+ T cells from PBMCs. The TCR originated in a man between 18 and 29 years old in good health. Some clones in this sample may be carry-over from other donors' samples. The rearrangement links TRBV7-9 to TRBJ1-1; D unresolved. For the CDR3, the DNA is TGTGCCAGCAGCTTCGGGGACACTGAAGCTTTCTTT. Translation gives CASSFGDTEAFF.